This T cell receptor (beta chain) was sequenced during a study of shared clonotypes between healthy human individuals. Whole-study context: Plates per donor: three CD4 naive, three CD4 memory, two CD8 naive, one CD8 memory.

The naive CD8 subset, CD45RO-negative cells positively selected for CCR7, excluded terminally differentiated effector memory CD45RA+ cells. The CDR3 contains 15 residues. Germline V gives CDR1 SGHRS, CDR2 YFSETQ. V lost 4 bases to trimming and J lost 7 bases; unmatched junction nucleotides: 14. Only one count was recorded for this clone. Antigen specificity is unknown. The material for each subset, its genomic DNA, was split evenly across several immunoSEQ plates. Libraries were prepared by immunoSEQ multiplex PCR; TCRdb keeps only in-frame clonotypes and omits some of them. The sample lists some 2 million clones, about 95% occurring once. Study results and caveats: A reduction in generation probabilities was seen for non-shared clonotypes relative to those shared by all four donors. With few donors, the genetic and exposure-history diversity represented was limited.

The chain joins TRBV5-1 to TRBJ2-7; 7 bases are shared with TRBD1. The material sequenced was naive CD8+ T cells sorted from blood. The clonotype originates from a man aged 18-30 years in good health. The DNA of the CDR3 is TGCGCCAGCAGCCGTATGGGACAGACTTTGGAAGAGCAGTACTTC. It specifies CASSRMGQTLEEQYF.